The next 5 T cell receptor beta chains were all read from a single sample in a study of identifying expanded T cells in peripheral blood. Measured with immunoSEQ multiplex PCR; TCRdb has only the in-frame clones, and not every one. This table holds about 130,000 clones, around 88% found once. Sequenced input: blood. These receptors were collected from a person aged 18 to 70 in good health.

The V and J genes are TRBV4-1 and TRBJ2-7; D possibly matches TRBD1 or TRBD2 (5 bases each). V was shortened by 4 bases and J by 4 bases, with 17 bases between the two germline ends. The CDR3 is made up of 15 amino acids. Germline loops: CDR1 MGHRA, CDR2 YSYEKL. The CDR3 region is CASSPIGTTLYEQYF. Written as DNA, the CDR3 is TGCGCCAGCAGCCCCATAGGGACGACCCTTTACGAGCAGTACTTC.

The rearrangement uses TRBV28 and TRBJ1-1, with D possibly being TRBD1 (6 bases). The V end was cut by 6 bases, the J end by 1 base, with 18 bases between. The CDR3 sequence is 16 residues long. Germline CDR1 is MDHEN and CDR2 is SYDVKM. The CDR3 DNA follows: TGTGCCAGCAGCCCCACCAGGGGTTATTCGAACACTGAAGCTTTCTTT. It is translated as CASSPTRGYSNTEAFF.

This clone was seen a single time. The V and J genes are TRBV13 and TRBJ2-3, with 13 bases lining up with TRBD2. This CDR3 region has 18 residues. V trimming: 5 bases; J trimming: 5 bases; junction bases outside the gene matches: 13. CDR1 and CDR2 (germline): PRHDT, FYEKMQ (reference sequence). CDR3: CASSPEGLAGDLKDTQYF. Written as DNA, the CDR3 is TGTGCCAGCAGCCCCGAAGGACTAGCGGGGGACCTAAAAGATACGCAGTATTTT.

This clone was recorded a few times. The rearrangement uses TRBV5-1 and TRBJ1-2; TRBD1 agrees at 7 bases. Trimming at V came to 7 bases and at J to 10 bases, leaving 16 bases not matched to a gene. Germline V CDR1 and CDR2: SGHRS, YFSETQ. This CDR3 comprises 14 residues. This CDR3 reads CASALTGTANDYTF. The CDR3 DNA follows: TGCGCCAGCGCCTTGACCGGGACAGCGAATGACTACACCTTC. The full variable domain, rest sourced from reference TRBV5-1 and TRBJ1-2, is KAGVTQTPRYLIKTRGQQVTLSCSPISGHRSVSWYQQTPGQGLQFLFEYFSETQRNKGNFPGRFSGRQFSNSRSEMNVSTLELGDSALYLCASALTGTANDYTFGSGTRLTVV.

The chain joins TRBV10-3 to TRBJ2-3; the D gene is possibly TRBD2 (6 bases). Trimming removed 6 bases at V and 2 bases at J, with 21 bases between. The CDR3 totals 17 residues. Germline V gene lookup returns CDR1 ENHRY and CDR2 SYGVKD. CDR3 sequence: CAIRDHNSGLDTDTQYF. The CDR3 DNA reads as TGTGCCATCAGAGACCACAATAGCGGTCTCGACACAGATACGCAGTATTTT.